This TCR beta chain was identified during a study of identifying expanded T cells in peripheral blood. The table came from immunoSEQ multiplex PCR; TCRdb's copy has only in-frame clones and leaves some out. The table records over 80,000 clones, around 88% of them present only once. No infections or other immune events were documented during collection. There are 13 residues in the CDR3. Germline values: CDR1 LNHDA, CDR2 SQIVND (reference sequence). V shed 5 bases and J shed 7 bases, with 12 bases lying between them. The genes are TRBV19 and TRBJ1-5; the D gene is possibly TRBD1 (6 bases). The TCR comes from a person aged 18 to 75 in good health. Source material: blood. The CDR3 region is CASSPGAWQPQHF. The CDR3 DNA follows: TGTGCCAGTAGTCCGGGGGCCTGGCAGCCCCAGCATTTT.